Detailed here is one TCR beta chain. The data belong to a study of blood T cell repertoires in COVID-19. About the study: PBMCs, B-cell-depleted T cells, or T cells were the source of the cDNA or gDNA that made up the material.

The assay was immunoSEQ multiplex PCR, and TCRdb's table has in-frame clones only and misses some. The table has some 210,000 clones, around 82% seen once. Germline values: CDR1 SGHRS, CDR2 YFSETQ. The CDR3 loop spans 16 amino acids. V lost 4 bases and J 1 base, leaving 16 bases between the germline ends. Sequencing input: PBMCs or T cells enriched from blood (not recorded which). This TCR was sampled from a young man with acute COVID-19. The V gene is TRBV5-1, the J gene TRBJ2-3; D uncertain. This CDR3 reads CASSPHGRFRTDTQYF. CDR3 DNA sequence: TGCGCCAGCAGCCCACATGGCAGGTTCCGCACAGATACGCAGTATTTT.